This T cell receptor beta chain was captured in a study of T cell changes during pregnancy in multiple sclerosis (dated by TCRdb to between 2018 and 2021). Study-level background: Changes in the T cell repertoire over the course of pregnancy were examined in this study in women with multiple sclerosis.

The protocol used for the library was the immunoSEQ multiplex PCR assay. TCRdb took over this immuneACCESS table, retaining in-frame rearrangements with V and J assigned. Such tables are incomplete; in checked studies, under half of the missing clones stem from an unresolved V gene, and the remainder is unexplained. The sample table shows 26,000 or so clones, and roughly nine tenths are seen once. The ten biggest clones cover 16% of the sample. Regarding this clone: Its antigen is unknown. Base qualities are not at hand, and no much larger clone is one base apart.

Trimming removed 5 bases from V and 6 bases from J, leaving 17 bases between the germline ends. The germline V gene sets CDR1 to SGHVS and CDR2 to FNYEAQ. The CDR3 holds 14 amino acids from the cysteine to the phenylalanine. Only the CDR3 DNA stays, 42 bases, in frame from base 1. In this chain, TRBV7-6 is recombined with TRBJ2-7; the D gene is perhaps TRBD1, on 5 matching bases. The TCR sequence derives from a female donor with multiple sclerosis, enrolled in a pregnancy study. The specimen was CD8+ T cells from peripheral blood mononuclear cells, collected in the second trimester of pregnancy. At the DNA level, the sequence is TGTGCCAGCAGCCCAAACACAGACAGCACCGAGCAGTACTTC. Translated, it reads CASSPNTDSTEQYF.